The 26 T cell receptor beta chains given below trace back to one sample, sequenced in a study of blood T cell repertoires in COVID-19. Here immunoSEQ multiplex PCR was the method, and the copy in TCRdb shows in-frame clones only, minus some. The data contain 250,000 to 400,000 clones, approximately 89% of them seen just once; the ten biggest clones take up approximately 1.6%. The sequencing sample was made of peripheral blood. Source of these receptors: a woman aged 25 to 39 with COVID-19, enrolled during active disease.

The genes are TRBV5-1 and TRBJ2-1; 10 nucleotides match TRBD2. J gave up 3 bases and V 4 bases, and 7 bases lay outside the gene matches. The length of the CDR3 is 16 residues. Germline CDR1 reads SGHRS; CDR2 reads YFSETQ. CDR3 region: CASSPVIAGGYNEQFF. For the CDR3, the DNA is TGCGCCAGCAGCCCAGTAATAGCGGGGGGCTACAATGAGCAGTTCTTC.

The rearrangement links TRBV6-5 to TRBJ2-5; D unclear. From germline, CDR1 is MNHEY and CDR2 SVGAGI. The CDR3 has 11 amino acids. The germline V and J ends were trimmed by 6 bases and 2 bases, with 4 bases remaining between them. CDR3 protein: CASSQQETQYF. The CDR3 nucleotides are TGTGCCAGCAGCCAACAAGAGACCCAGTACTTC.

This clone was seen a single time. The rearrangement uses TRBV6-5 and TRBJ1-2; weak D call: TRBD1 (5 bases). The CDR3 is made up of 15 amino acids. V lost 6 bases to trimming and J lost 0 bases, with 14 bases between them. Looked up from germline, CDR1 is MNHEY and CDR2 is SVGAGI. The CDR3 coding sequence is TGTGCCAGCAGGGAGGGGACCCTTTCTAACTATGGCTACACCTTC. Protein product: CASREGTLSNYGYTF.

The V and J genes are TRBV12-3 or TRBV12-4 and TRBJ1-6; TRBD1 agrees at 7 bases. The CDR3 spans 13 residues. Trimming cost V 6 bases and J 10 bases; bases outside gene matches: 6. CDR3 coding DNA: TGTGCCAGCAGGGAGGGGACAGTCTCACCCCTCCACTTT. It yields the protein CASREGTVSPLHF.

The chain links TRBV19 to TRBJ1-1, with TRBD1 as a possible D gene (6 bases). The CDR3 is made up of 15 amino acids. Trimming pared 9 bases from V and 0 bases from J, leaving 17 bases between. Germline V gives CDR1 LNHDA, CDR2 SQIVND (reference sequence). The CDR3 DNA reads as TGTGCCAGCCGGGCCACACAGGGTGTGAACACTGAAGCTTTCTTT. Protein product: CASRATQGVNTEAFF.

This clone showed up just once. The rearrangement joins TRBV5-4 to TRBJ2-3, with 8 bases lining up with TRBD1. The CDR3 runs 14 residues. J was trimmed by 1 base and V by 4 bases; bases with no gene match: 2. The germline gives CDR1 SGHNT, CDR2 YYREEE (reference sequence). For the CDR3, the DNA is TGTGCCAGCAGCACACAGGGGGGCACAGATACGCAGTATTTT. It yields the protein CASSTQGGTDTQYF.

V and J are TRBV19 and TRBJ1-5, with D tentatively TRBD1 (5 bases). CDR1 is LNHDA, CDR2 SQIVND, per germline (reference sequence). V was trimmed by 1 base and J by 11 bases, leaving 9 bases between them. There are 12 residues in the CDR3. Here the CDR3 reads CASSIGRGTQHF. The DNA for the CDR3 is TGTGCCAGTAGTATAGGTCGGGGGACCCAGCATTTT.

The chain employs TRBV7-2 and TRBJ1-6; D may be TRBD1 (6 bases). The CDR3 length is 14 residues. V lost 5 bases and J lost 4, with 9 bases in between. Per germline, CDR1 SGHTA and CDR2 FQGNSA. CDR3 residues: CASSTGTYNSPLHF. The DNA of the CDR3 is TGTGCCAGCAGCACCGGGACATATAATTCACCCCTCCACTTT.

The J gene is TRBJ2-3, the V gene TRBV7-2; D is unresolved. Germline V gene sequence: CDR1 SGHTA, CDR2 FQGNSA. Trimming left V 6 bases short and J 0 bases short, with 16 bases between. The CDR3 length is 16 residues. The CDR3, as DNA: TGTGCCAGCAGGTTGAGACTCACTACTAGCACAGATACGCAGTATTTT. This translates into CASRLRLTTSTDTQYF.

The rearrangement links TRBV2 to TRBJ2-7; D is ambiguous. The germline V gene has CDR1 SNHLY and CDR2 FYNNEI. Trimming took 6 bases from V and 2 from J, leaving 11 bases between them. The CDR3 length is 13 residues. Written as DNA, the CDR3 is TGTGCCAGCAGGGGCCGTGCCACCTACGAGCAGTACGTC. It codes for CASRGRATYEQYV.

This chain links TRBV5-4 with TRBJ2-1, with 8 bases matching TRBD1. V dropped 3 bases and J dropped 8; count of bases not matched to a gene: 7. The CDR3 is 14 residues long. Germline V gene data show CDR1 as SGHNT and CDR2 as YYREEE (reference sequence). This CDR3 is CASSSVDRVDEQFF. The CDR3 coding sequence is TGTGCCAGCAGCTCGGTGGACAGGGTTGATGAGCAGTTCTTC.

The CDR3 region is CASSEAGREDGYTF. CDR3 DNA: TGTGCCAGCAGTGAAGCGGGCAGGGAAGACGGCTACACCTTC. V usage is TRBV2 and J usage is TRBJ1-2, with D perhaps TRBD1 (5 bases). CDR1 and CDR2 (germline): SNHLY, FYNNEI. V was trimmed by 0 bases and J by 8 bases, leaving 13 bases between them. This CDR3 has 14 amino acids.

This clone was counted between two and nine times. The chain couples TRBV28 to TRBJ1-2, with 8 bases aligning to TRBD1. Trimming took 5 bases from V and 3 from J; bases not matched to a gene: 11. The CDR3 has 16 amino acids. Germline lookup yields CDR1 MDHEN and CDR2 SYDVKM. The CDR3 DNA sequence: TGTGCCAGCAGTATTCCGGGACAGGACTTATACTATGGCTACACCTTC. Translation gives CASSIPGQDLYYGYTF.

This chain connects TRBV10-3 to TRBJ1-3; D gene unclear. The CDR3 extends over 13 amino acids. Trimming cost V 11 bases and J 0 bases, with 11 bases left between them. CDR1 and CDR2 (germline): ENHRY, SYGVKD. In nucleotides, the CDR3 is TGTGCCTCCGGCGGGAGCTCTGGAAACACCATATATTTT. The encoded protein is CASGGSSGNTIYF.

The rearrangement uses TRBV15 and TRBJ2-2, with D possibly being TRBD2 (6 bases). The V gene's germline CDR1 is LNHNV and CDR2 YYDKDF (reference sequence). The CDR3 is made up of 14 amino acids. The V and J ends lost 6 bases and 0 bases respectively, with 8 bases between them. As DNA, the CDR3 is TGTGCCACCAGGCGGGAAGCGAACACCGGGGAGCTGTTTTTT. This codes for CATRREANTGELFF.

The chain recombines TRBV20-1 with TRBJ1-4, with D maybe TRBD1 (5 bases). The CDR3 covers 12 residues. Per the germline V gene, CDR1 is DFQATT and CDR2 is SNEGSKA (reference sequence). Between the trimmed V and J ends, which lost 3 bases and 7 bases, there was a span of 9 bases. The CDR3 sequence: CSASTTVEKLFF. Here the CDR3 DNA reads TGCAGTGCTAGTACGACAGTTGAAAAACTGTTTTTT.

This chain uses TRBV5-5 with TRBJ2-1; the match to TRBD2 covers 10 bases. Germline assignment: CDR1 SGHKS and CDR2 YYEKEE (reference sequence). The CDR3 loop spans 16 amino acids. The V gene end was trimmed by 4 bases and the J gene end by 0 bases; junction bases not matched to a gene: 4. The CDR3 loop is CASSGLAVSSYNEQFF. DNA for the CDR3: TGTGCCAGCAGCGGACTAGCGGTGAGCTCCTACAATGAGCAGTTCTTC. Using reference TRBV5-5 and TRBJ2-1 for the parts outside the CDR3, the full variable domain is DAGVTQSPTHLIKTRGQQVTLRCSPISGHKSVSWYQQVLGQGPQFIFQYYEKEERGRGNFPDRFSARQFPNYSSELNVNALLLGDSALYLCASSGLAVSSYNEQFFGPGTRLTVL.

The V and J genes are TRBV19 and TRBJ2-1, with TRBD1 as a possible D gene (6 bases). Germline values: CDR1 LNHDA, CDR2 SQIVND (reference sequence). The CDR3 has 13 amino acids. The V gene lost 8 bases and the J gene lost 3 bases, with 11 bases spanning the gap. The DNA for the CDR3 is TGTGCCAGTGGAGGACAGATCTACAATGAGCAGTTCTTC. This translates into CASGGQIYNEQFF.

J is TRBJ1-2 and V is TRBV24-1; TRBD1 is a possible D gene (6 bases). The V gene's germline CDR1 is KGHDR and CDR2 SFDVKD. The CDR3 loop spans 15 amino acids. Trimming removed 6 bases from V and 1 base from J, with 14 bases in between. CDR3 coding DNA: TGTGCCACCAGTCCGGGTGACAGGCTTAACTATGGCTACACCTTC. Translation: CATSPGDRLNYGYTF.

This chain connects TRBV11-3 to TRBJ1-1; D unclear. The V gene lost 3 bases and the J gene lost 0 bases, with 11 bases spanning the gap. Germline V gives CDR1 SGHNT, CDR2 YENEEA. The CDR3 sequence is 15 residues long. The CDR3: CASSFSDTLNTEAFF. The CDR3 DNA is TGTGCCAGCAGCTTTTCCGACACGCTGAACACTGAAGCTTTCTTT.

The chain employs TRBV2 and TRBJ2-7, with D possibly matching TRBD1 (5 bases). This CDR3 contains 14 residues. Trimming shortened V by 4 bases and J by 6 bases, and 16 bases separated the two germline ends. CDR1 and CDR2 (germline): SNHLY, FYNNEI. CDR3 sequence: CASSGAQVRGEQYF. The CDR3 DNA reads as TGTGCCAGCAGTGGCGCTCAGGTTAGGGGCGAGCAGTACTTC.

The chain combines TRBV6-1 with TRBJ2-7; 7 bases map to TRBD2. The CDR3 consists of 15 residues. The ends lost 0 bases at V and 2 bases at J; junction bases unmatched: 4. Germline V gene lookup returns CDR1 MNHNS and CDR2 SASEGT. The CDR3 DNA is TGTGCCAGCAGTGAAGCATGGCGGGGGACCTACGAGCAGTACTTC. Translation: CASSEAWRGTYEQYF.

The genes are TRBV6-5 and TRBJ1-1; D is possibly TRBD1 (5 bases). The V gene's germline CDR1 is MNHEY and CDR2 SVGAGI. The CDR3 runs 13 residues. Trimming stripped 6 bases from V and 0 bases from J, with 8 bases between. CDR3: CASRVTVNTEAFF. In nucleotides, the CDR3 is TGTGCCAGCAGGGTGACAGTGAACACTGAAGCTTTCTTT.

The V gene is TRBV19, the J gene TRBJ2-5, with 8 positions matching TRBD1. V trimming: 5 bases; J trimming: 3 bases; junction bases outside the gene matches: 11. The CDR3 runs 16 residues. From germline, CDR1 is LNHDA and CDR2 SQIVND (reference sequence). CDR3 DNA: TGTGCCAGTAGTCTCCTCACCGGGACAGGAAAAGAGACCCAGTACTTC. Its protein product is CASSLLTGTGKETQYF.

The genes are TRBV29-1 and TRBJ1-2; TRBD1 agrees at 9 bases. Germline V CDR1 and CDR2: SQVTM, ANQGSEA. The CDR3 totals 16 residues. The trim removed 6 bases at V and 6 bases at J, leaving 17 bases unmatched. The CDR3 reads CSVPKRPTTGGDGYTF. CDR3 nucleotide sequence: TGCAGCGTCCCCAAACGCCCGACGACAGGGGGAGATGGCTACACCTTC.

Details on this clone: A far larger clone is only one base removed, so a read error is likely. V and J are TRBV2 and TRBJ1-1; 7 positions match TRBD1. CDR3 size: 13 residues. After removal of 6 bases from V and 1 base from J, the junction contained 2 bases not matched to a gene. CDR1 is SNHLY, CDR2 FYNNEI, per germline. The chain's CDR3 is CASSNRGNTEAFF. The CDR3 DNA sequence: TGTGCCAGCAGCAACAGGGGGAACACTGAAGCTTTCTTT.